This TCR beta chain was obtained from a study of T cell responses to AZD1222 COVID-19 vaccine. Method: immunoSEQ multiplex PCR; TCRdb's copy keeps in-frame clones and lacks some. The table lists about 140,000 clones, 80% to 95% of them singletons. Germline loops: CDR1 MNHEY, CDR2 SMNVEV (reference sequence). V trimming: 5 bases; J trimming: 6 bases; junction bases outside the gene matches: 4. This CDR3 is 13 amino acids long. The rearrangement joins TRBV27 to TRBJ2-1; 7 bases map to TRBD1. The source is an adult who received the AZD1222 COVID-19 vaccine. The material was peripheral blood, obtained 28 days after the second AZD1222 dose. The CDR3 reads CASSTTGPNEQFF. CDR3 nucleotide sequence: TGTGCCAGCAGTACGACAGGGCCCAATGAGCAGTTCTTC.